Reported below is one T cell receptor beta chain. The data originate from a study of blood T cell repertoires in COVID-19. The J segment lost 6 bases and the V segment lost 0 bases, leaving 4 bases of the junction unmatched. CDR1 is MNHNS, CDR2 SASEGT, per germline. The CDR3 extends over 15 amino acids. Generated by immunoSEQ multiplex PCR, the TCRdb table keeps only in-frame clones and is missing some. Of roughly 220,000 clones in the sample, roughly 90% were seen once. The origin of this receptor is a man younger than 45 who had recovered from COVID-19. The rearrangement joins TRBV6-1 to TRBJ2-1; 8 bases map to TRBD2. Sequencing was carried out using peripheral blood. The CDR3 sequence: CASSEASGASNEQFF. Here the CDR3 DNA reads TGTGCCAGCAGTGAAGCTAGCGGGGCAAGCAATGAGCAGTTCTTC.